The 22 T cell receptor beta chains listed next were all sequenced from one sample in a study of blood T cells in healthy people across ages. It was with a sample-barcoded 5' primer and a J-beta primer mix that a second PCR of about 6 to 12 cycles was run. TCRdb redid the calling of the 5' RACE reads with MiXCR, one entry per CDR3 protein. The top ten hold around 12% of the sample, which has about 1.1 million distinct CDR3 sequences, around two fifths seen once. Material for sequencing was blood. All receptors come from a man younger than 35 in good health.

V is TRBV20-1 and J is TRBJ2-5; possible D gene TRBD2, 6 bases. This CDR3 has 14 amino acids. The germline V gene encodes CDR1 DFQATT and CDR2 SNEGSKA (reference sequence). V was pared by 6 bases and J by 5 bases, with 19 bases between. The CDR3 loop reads CSAILGGVRETQYF. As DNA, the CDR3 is TGCAGTGCGATCCTCGGAGGGGTACGTGAGACCCAGTACTTC.

The CDR3 nucleotides read TGCAGCGTTGAAGGGGGACTGGCCCAAGAGACCCAGTACTTC. Its protein is CSVEGGLAQETQYF. The genes are TRBV29-1 and TRBJ2-5, with a tentative D call TRBD2 (6 bases). V gave up 1 base and J gave up 1 base, with 10 bases separating them. The germline V gene encodes CDR1 SQVTM and CDR2 ANQGSEA. The CDR3 extends over 14 amino acids.

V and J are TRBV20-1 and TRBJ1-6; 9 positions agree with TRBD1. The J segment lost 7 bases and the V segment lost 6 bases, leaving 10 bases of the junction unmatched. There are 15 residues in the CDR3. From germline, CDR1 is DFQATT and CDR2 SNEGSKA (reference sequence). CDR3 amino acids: CSAGVEGTGNSPLHF. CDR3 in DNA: TGCAGTGCGGGCGTAGAAGGGACAGGGAATTCACCCCTCCACTTT.

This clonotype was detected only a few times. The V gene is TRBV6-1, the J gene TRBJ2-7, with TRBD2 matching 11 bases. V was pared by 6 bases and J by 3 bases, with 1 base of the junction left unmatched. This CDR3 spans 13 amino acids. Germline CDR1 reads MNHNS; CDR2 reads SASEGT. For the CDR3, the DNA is TGTGCCAGCAGGACTAGCGGGGACTACGAGCAGTACTTC. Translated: CASRTSGDYEQYF.

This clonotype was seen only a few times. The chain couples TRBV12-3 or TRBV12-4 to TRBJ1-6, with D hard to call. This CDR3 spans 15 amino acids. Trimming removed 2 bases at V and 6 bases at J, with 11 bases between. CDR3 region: CASSLSSILNSPLHF. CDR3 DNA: TGTGCCAGCAGTTTAAGCAGTATACTTAATTCACCCCTCCACTTT.

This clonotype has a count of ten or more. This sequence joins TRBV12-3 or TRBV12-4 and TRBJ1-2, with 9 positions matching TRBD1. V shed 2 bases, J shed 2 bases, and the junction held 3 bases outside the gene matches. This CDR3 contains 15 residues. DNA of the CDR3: TGTGCCAGCAGTTTATGGGACAGGGAAAACTATGGCTACACCTTC. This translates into CASSLWDRENYGYTF.

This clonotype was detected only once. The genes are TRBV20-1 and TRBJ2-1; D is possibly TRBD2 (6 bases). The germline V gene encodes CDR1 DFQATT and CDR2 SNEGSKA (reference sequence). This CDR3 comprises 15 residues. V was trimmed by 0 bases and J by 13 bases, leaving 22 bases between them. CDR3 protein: CSAREAEGWKGTQFF. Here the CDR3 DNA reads TGCAGTGCTAGAGAAGCGGAGGGTTGGAAGGGGACCCAGTTCTTC.

The CDR3 DNA follows: TGTGCCAGCAGTGGTTTTGGACAGGGGGCGCGGATGGGTCAGCCCCAGCATTTT. Translation: CASSGFGQGARMGQPQHF. The chain couples TRBV2 to TRBJ1-5; TRBD1 aligns across 11 bases. This CDR3 has 18 residues. Germline CDR1 and CDR2: SNHLY and FYNNEI. Losses at the gene ends were 4 bases for V and 6 bases for J; bases not matched to a gene: 14.

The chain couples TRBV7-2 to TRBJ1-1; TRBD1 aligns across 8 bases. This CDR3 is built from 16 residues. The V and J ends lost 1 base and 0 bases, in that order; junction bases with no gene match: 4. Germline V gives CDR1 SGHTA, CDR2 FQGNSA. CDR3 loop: CASSLVQGGLNTEAFF. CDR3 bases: TGTGCCAGCAGCTTAGTACAGGGGGGATTGAACACTGAAGCTTTCTTT.

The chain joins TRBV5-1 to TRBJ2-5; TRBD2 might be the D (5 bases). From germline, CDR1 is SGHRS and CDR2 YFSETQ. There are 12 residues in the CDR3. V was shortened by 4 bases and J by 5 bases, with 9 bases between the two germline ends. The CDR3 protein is CASSIQRETQYF. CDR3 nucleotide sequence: TGCGCCAGCAGCATTCAGCGGGAGACCCAGTACTTC.

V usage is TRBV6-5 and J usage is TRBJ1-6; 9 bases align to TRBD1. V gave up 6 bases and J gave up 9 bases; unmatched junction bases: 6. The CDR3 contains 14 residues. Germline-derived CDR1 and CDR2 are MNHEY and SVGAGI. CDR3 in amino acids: CASRRQGGTSPLHF. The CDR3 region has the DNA TGTGCCAGCAGGCGACAGGGGGGCACTTCACCCCTCCACTTT.

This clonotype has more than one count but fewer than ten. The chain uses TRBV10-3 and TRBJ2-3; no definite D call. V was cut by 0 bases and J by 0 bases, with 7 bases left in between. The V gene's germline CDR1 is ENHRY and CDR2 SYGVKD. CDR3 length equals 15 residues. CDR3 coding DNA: TGTGCCATCAGTGAGTCTGGCGAAAGCACAGATACGCAGTATTTT. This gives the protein CAISESGESTDTQYF.

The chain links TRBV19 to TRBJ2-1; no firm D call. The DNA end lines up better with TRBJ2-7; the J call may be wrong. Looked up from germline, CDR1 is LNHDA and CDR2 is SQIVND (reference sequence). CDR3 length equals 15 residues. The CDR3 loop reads CASSQDGATYNEQYF. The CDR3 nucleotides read TGTGCCAGTAGCCAGGACGGCGCAACCTACAATGAGCAGTACTTC.

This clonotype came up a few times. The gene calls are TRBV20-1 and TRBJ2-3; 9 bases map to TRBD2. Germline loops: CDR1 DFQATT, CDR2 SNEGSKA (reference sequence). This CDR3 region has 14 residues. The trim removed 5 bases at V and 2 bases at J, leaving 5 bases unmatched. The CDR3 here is CSAASGGTTDTQYF. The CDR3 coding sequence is TGCAGTGCTGCGAGCGGGGGGACCACAGATACGCAGTATTTT.

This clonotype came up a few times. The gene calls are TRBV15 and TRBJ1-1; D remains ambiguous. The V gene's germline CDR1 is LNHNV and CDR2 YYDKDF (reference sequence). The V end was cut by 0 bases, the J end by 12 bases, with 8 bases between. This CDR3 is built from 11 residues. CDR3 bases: TGTGCCACCAGCAGAGATGGCGATCCTTTCTTT. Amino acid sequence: CATSRDGDPFF.

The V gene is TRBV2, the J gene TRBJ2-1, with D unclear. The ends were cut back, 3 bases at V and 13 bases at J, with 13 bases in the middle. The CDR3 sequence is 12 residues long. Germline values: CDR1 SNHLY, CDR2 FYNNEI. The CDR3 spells CASSDLMETQFF. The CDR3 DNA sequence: TGTGCCAGCAGTGATCTTATGGAGACCCAGTTCTTC.

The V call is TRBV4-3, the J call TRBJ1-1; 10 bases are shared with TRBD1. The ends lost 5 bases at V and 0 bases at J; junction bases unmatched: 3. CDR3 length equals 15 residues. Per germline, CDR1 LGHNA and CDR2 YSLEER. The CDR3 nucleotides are TGCGCCAGCAGCACCGGGACAGGGGTGAACACTGAAGCTTTCTTT. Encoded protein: CASSTGTGVNTEAFF.

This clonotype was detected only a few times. The CDR3 is CAISEYGQGNYRNEQFF. The CDR3 DNA reads TGTGCCATCAGTGAGTATGGACAGGGAAATTATAGGAATGAGCAGTTCTTC. This chain joins TRBV10-3 and TRBJ2-1; TRBD1 agrees at 8 bases. J gave up 7 bases and V 1 base, and 12 bases lay outside the gene matches. CDR3 size: 17 residues. CDR1 and CDR2 (germline): ENHRY, SYGVKD.

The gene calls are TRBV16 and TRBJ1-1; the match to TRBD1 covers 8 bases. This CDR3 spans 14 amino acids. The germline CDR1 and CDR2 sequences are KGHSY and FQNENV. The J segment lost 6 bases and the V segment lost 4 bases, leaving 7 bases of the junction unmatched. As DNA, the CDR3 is TGTGCCAGCAGCCGAGGGGCAGGGGGCGCTGAAGCTTTCTTT. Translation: CASSRGAGGAEAFF.

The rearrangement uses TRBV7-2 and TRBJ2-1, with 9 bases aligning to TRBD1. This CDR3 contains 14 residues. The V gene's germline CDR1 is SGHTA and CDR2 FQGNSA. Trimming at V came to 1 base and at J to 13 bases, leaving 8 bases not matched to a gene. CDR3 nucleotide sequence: TGTGCCAGCAGCTTAGACCCAACAGGGGGCGAACAGTTCTTC. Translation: CASSLDPTGGEQFF. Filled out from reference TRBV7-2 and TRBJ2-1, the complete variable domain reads GAGVSQSPSNKVTEKGKDVELRCDPISGHTALYWYRQSLGQGLEFLIYFQGNSAPDKSGLPSDRFSAERTGGSVSTLTIQRTQQEDSAVYLCASSLDPTGGEQFFGPGTRLTVL.

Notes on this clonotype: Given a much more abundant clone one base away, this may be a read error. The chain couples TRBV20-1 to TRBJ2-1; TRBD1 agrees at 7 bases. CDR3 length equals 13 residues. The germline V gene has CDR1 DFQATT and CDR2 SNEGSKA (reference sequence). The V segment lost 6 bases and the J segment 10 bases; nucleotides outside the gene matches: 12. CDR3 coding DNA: TGCAGTGCCAAGAGGGGCAGGGGGTTCGAGCAGTTCTTC. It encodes CSAKRGRGFEQFF.

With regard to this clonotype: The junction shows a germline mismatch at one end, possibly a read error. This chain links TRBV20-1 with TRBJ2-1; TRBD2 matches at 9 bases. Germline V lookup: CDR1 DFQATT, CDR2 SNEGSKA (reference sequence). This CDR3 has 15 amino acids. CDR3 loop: CSARLAGKSYDEQFF. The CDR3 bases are TGCAGTGCTAGACTAGCGGGGAAAAGCTACGATGAGCAGTTCTTC.